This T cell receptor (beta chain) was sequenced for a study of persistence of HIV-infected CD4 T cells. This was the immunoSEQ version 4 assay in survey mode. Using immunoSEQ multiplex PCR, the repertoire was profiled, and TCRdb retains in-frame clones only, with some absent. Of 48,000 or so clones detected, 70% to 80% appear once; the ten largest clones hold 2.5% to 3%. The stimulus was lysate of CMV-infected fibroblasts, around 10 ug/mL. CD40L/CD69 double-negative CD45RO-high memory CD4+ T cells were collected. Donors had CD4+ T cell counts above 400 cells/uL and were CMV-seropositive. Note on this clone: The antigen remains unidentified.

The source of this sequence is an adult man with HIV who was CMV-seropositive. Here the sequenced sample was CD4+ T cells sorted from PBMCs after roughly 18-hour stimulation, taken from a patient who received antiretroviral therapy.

CDR3 DNA sequence: TGTGCCAGCTCACCAGGAACGGCAGCAACTAATGAAAAACTGTTTTTT. Its protein is CASSPGTAATNEKLFF. This rearrangement joins TRBV18 to TRBJ1-4, with unresolved D. This CDR3 is built from 16 residues. Between the trimmed V and J ends, which lost 2 bases and 0 bases, there was a span of 10 bases. From germline, CDR1 is KGHSH and CDR2 LQKENI.